Below, 20 T cell receptor beta chains from the same sample are listed, as sequenced in a study of T-cell reconstitution after alpha-beta-depleted transplantation in children. Preparing the TCRbeta library involved the use of unique molecular identifiers. TCRdb reanalysed the PCR reads using MiXCR and keeps one entry per CDR3 protein. Of over 200,000 distinct CDR3 sequences listed, 8% to 9.5% were seen once; the top ten hold roughly 6.2%. Sample: PBMCs from the stem cell graft donor, taken from the stem cell graft. These receptors were taken from a human donor who donated a stem cell graft to a child with acute lymphoblastic leukemia.

This clonotype was picked up many times. The CDR3 nucleotides read TGTGCCAGCTCACCAAGACTCGGAGGCAGGGGTTCAGCAGATACGCAGTATTTT. Protein: CASSPRLGGRGSADTQYF. This chain connects TRBV18 to TRBJ2-3; tentatively, D is TRBD1 (6 bases). Germline V gene lookup returns CDR1 KGHSH and CDR2 LQKENI. Trimming took off 2 bases at V and 4 bases at J, with 22 bases between the two ends. The CDR3 sequence is 18 residues long.

J is TRBJ1-2 and V is TRBV3-1; 8 bases fit TRBD1. Germline CDR1 and CDR2: LGHDT and YNNKEL (reference sequence). V shed 4 bases, J shed 9 bases, and the junction held 10 bases outside the gene matches. The CDR3 sequence is 14 residues long. The CDR3 loop is CASSRTGTGISYTF. CDR3 sequence (DNA): TGTGCCAGCAGCCGCACCGGGACAGGTATAAGCTACACCTTC.

The chain recombines TRBV7-2 with TRBJ2-3; TRBD2 matches 9 bases. The J segment lost 2 bases and the V segment lost 5 bases, leaving 8 bases of the junction unmatched. This CDR3 has 16 amino acids. The germline CDR1 and CDR2 sequences are SGHTA and FQGNSA. This chain's CDR3 is CASSRELAGLTDTQYF. CDR3 sequence (DNA): TGTGCCAGCAGCCGTGAACTAGCGGGTCTCACAGATACGCAGTATTTT.

This clonotype was picked up many times. The gene calls are TRBV12-3 or TRBV12-4 and TRBJ2-2, with unresolved D. Trimming left V 2 bases short and J 1 base short, with 8 bases between. The CDR3 consists of 15 residues. The CDR3 nucleotides are TGTGCCAGCAGTTTAAGGACGGGGAACACCGGGGAGCTGTTTTTT. It is translated as CASSLRTGNTGELFF.

This clonotype has a handful of counts. The gene calls are TRBV7-9 and TRBJ2-5, with 7 positions matching TRBD1. V gave up 4 bases and J gave up 0 bases; unmatched junction bases: 5. There are 15 residues in the CDR3. Germline CDR1 SEHNR, CDR2 FQNEAQ (reference sequence). The CDR3 loop is CASSSRTGHQETQYF. The CDR3 DNA sequence: TGTGCCAGCAGCTCAAGGACAGGCCACCAAGAGACCCAGTACTTC. The variable domain in full, completed from reference TRBV7-9 and TRBJ2-5, reads DTGVSQNPRHKITKRGQNVTFRCDPISEHNRLYWYRQTLGQGPEFLTYFQNEAQLEKSRLLSDRFSAERPKGSFSTLEIQRTEQGDSAMYLCASSSRTGHQETQYFGPGTRLLVL.

About this clonotype itself: A much larger clone lies a single base off, so this may be a read error. The V gene is TRBV10-2, the J gene TRBJ2-2; perhaps TRBD2 as D (5 bases). The CDR3 length is 16 residues. The germline V gene encodes CDR1 WSHSY and CDR2 SAAADI. For the CDR3, the DNA is TGCGCCAGCAGTGAGCTGGCTAGTGGCCGCCGTGGGGAGCTGTCTTTT. Protein sequence: CASSELASGRRGELSF.

The chain links TRBV5-1 to TRBJ2-5; tentatively, D is TRBD1 (6 bases). V gave up 3 bases and J gave up 5 bases, with 11 bases separating them. Germline V gives CDR1 SGHRS, CDR2 YFSETQ. The CDR3 is 13 residues long. DNA of the CDR3: TGCGCCAGCAGCTCCGGGACAAGGGAGACCCAGTACTTC. Protein: CASSSGTRETQYF.

This clonotype came up many times. The rearrangement links TRBV20-1 to TRBJ1-2; D call uncertain. V gave up 1 base and J gave up 0 bases, with 9 bases separating them. This CDR3 contains 14 residues. Germline CDR1 is DFQATT and CDR2 is SNEGSKA (reference sequence). CDR3 sequence (DNA): TGCAGTGCTAGAGCGCCAGGATCTAACTATGGCTACACCTTC. Translated: CSARAPGSNYGYTF.

This clonotype was found many times. J is TRBJ2-7 and V is TRBV7-8; 10 bases fit TRBD1. In germline, CDR1 is SGHVS, CDR2 FQNEAQ. The V and J ends lost 3 bases and 7 bases, in that order; junction bases with no gene match: 9. The CDR3 spans 15 residues. CDR3 region: CASSLGTGVLGEQYF. The CDR3 DNA is TGTGCCAGCAGCTTGGGGACAGGGGTCTTAGGGGAGCAGTACTTC.

This sequence joins TRBV12-3 or TRBV12-4 and TRBJ2-3, with 9 bases that match TRBD1. This CDR3 comprises 13 residues. V gave up 5 bases and J gave up 6 bases; unmatched junction bases: 3. CDR3 nucleotide sequence: TGTGCCAGCAGTGCCGGACAGGGGGATACGCAGTATTTT. It translates to CASSAGQGDTQYF.

This clonotype has more than one count but fewer than ten. The V gene is TRBV3-1, the J gene TRBJ2-7; 9 nucleotides match TRBD2. Unmatched junction bases numbered 9, after V lost 0 bases and J lost 9 bases. From germline, CDR1 is LGHDT and CDR2 YNNKEL (reference sequence). This CDR3 contains 15 residues. CDR3 sequence: CASSQDLAGRVGQYF. CDR3 coding DNA: TGTGCCAGCAGCCAAGATCTAGCGGGACGTGTCGGGCAGTACTTC.

This clonotype has more than one count but fewer than ten. V and J are TRBV20-1 and TRBJ2-7; 9 bases line up with TRBD2. The germline gives CDR1 DFQATT, CDR2 SNEGSKA (reference sequence). The CDR3 loop spans 17 amino acids. With V trimmed by 4 bases and J by 2 bases, 15 bases remained unmatched. CDR3 bases: TGCAGTGCTAATTTCCTCTCAAGACTAGCGGCGCCCTACGAGCAGTACTTC. Translated: CSANFLSRLAAPYEQYF.

Of note for this clonotype: This may be a read error, as it is one base from a much larger clone. This rearrangement joins TRBV6-2 or TRBV6-3 to TRBJ2-7; D is ambiguous. Germline CDR1 and CDR2: MNHEY and SVGEGT. CDR3 size: 13 residues. The CDR3 protein is CASSSNTNYERYF. The CDR3 bases are TGTGCCAGCAGTTCGAACACGAACTACGAGCGGTACTTC.

This clonotype was seen only a few times. The chain carries TRBV4-3 and TRBJ2-5, with 10 nucleotides matching TRBD2. Germline lookup yields CDR1 LGHNA and CDR2 YSLEER. The CDR3 spans 17 residues. J gave up 4 bases and V 3 bases, and 11 bases lay outside the gene matches. The CDR3 nucleotides read TGCGCCAGCAGCCAGAACGAACTAGCGGGGTGGCGAGAGACCCAGTACTTC. Translated, it gives CASSQNELAGWRETQYF.

V is TRBV19 and J is TRBJ1-1; 11 bases agree with TRBD1. Losses at the gene ends were 6 bases for V and 3 bases for J; bases not matched to a gene: 6. Germline lookup yields CDR1 LNHDA and CDR2 SQIVND (reference sequence). The CDR3 loop spans 15 amino acids. The chain's CDR3 is CASRLDRGRDTEAFF. CDR3 sequence (DNA): TGTGCCAGTAGACTGGACAGGGGGCGCGACACTGAAGCTTTCTTT. Based on the CDR3 plus reference TRBV19 and TRBJ1-1, the full variable domain is DGGITQSPKYLFRKEGQNVTLSCEQNLNHDAMYWYRQDPGQGLRLIYYSQIVNDFQKGDIAEGYSVSREKKESFPLTVTSAQKNPTAFYLCASRLDRGRDTEAFFGQGTRLTVV.

This clonotype was found many times. The gene calls are TRBV7-2 and TRBJ2-3; D is unresolved. V was trimmed by 5 bases and J by 6 bases, leaving 9 bases between them. The CDR3 length is 12 residues. Per germline, CDR1 SGHTA and CDR2 FQGNSA. The CDR3 loop is CASSPQLDTQYF. The CDR3 DNA follows: TGTGCCAGCAGCCCTCAGTTGGATACGCAGTATTTT.

This clonotype has only one observation. The genes are TRBV7-9 and TRBJ1-2; possible D gene TRBD1, 6 bases. Germline assignment: CDR1 SEHNR and CDR2 FQNEAQ (reference sequence). V lost 5 bases and J lost 5, with 15 bases in between. The CDR3 has 14 amino acids. CDR3 DNA: TGTGCCAGCAGCGGCCCAGGGGACGAATATGGCTACACCTTC. Translating it yields CASSGPGDEYGYTF.

This clonotype came up many times. The chain has TRBV12-3 or TRBV12-4 and TRBJ2-1, with 7 bases aligning to TRBD2. V trimming: 7 bases; J trimming: 7 bases; junction bases outside the gene matches: 16. This CDR3 comprises 16 residues. The CDR3 is CASTTPSGVSGNEQFF. For the CDR3, the DNA is TGTGCCAGCACCACACCGAGCGGGGTATCGGGTAATGAGCAGTTCTTC.

Many counts were recorded for this clonotype. The chain links TRBV7-9 to TRBJ2-3, with 7 positions matching TRBD1. Germline CDR1 and CDR2: SEHNR and FQNEAQ (reference sequence). The CDR3 contains 13 residues. Losses at the gene ends were 5 bases for V and 4 bases for J; bases not matched to a gene: 3. The CDR3 sequence: CASSQGEADTQYF. For the CDR3, the DNA is TGTGCCAGCAGCCAGGGGGAAGCAGATACGCAGTATTTT.

This clonotype was detected only a few times. This CDR3 is CATSSQGRETQYF. CDR3 nucleotide sequence: TGTGCCACCAGCAGCCAGGGGCGCGAGACCCAGTACTTC. This chain uses TRBV15 with TRBJ2-5; possibly TRBD1 for D (6 bases). Deletions cut 3 bases from V and 5 bases from J, with 10 bases between. This CDR3 comprises 13 residues. The germline gives CDR1 LNHNV, CDR2 YYDKDF (reference sequence).